This is a list of T cell receptor beta chains from one sample in a study of beta chain features in type 1 diabetes. TCRdb keeps only in-frame clones here, not all; method: immunoSEQ multiplex PCR. The data show under 300,000 clones, 25% to 35% seen once. Sequencing was carried out using central memory CD4+ T cells from blood. These TCRs come from a man between 25 and 39 years old in good health. Both conserved end residues are part of each CDR3. D genes are given only for firm matches. Clone size is given for some rows only: seen once, a few or many times, or a class if the clone is expanded.

d_gene | j_gene | v_gene | abundance | CDR3nt | CDR3aa
TRBD2 | TRBJ2-5 | TRBV7-6 | . | TGTGCCAGCAGCTGGGGGACTAGAGAGACCCAGTACTTC | CASSWGTRETQYF
. | TRBJ2-3 | TRBV11-2 | . | TGTGCCAGCAGCCTTACTAGTTCCACAGATACGCAGTATTTT | CASSLTSSTDTQYF
. | TRBJ2-7 | TRBV30 | . | TGTGCCTGGAGTACCCTGAGTTGGGATCGCGAGCAGTACTTC | CAWSTLSWDREQYF
. | TRBJ2-1 | TRBV30 | few | TGTGCCTCTCCTTCCGTTGGTGTGGGAGTGGGCAATGAGCAGTTCTTC | CASPSVGVGVGNEQFF
. | TRBJ2-1 | TRBV30 | . | TGTGCCTGGAGTGTGGTCGATGGCTACTCTTACAATGAGCAGTTCTTC | CAWSVVDGYSYNEQFF
. | TRBJ2-7 | TRBV5-1 | few | TGCGCCAGCAGCCCACGTGGGCGGGGAGGATACTACGAGCAGTACTTC | CASSPRGRGGYYEQYF
. | TRBJ2-5 | TRBV10-3 | . | TGTGCCATCAGTGACAGGATGTACCAAGAGACCCAGTACTTC | CAISDRMYQETQYF
. | TRBJ2-5 | TRBV6-5 | few | TGTGCCAGCAGTTACGGAGTCAGGGACGAGACCCAGTACTTC | CASSYGVRDETQYF
. | TRBJ2-5 | TRBV10-3 | many | TGTGCCATCAGTTCCCCGCAGGAGACCCAGTACTTC | CAISSPQETQYF
. | TRBJ2-1 | TRBV7-2 | . | TGTGCCAGCAGCTTAGCCAGCGGAGCCTACAATGAGCAGTTCTTC | CASSLASGAYNEQFF
. | TRBJ2-7 | TRBV7-9 | . | TGTGCCAGCAGCCCCCCCGGGTATAGGCAGTACTTC | CASSPPGYRQYF
. | TRBJ1-2 | TRBV25-1 | . | TGTGCCAGCAGTGTCCAGGGGAAAACTATGGGCTACACCTTC | CASSVQGKTMGYTF
. | TRBJ2-3 | TRBV6-5 | few | TGTGCCAGCAGTTCCTACACAGATACGCAGTATTTT | CASSSYTDTQYF
. | TRBJ1-6 | TRBV2 | . | TGTGCCAGCAGTGTGGCAAACCTGGATAATTCACCCCTCCACTTT | CASSVANLDNSPLHF
. | TRBJ2-1 | TRBV7-2 | few | TGTGCCAGCAGCAAAACAGAAAATTTCTACAATGAGCAGTTCTTC | CASSKTENFYNEQFF
. | TRBJ2-3 | TRBV28 | few | TGTGCCAGCAGTTTAGCGGGACAAGATACGCAGTATTTT | CASSLAGQDTQYF
TRBD2 | TRBJ2-1 | TRBV11-2 | . | TGTGCCAGCAGTACTGGGACTAGCGGGAGTGGGAAGCAGTTCTTC | CASSTGTSGSGKQFF
. | TRBJ1-2 | TRBV30 | few | TGTGCCTGGAGGCCGGGGACGGACTATGGCTACACCTTC | CAWRPGTDYGYTF
. | TRBJ1-5 | TRBV6-7 | . | TGTGCCAGCAGTTACTCGAGGGGAGGGAGAGGTCAGCCCCAGCATTTT | CASSYSRGGRGQPQHF
TRBD1 | TRBJ2-6 | TRBV14 | . | TGTGCCAGCAGCCAATCTCGGACAGGGGGCGGTTGGAGCGCTGGGGCCAACGTCCTGACTTTC | CASSQSRTGGGWSAGANVLTF
TRBD1 | TRBJ1-5 | TRBV13 | few | TGTGCCAGCAGCTTAAGACAGGGTAGGGGCAATCAGCCCCAGCATTTT | CASSLRQGRGNQPQHF
TRBD2 | TRBJ2-7 | TRBV5-1 | few | TGCGCCAGCAGCCGCGACGGTGGACTAGCCTACGAGCAGTACTTC | CASSRDGGLAYEQYF
TRBD2 | TRBJ2-7 | TRBV11-2 | once | TGTGCCAGCAGCTCCGGACTAGCGGGAGTCGGCGAGCAGTACTTC | CASSSGLAGVGEQYF
. | TRBJ1-2 | TRBV29-1 | few | TGCAGCGTTGAAAAGGGAGCTTATGGCTACACCTTC | CSVEKGAYGYTF
. | TRBJ2-7 | TRBV7-9 | few | TGTGCCAGCAGCCCCGGGGGCTACGAGCAGTACTTC | CASSPGGYEQYF
. | TRBJ2-6 | TRBV10-3 | many | TGTGCCATCAATCTAGGGAGCTCTGGGGCCAACGTCCTGACTTTC | CAINLGSSGANVLTF
. | TRBJ1-5 | TRBV7-2 | once | TGTGCCAGCAGCTTAGATGGGCAGGGAGATCAGCCCCAGCATTTT | CASSLDGQGDQPQHF
. | TRBJ1-2 | TRBV29-1 | . | TGCAGCGTTTACACAGAGTCTGGAGGCTACACCTTC | CSVYTESGGYTF
TRBD2 | TRBJ2-1 | TRBV9 | . | TGTGCCAGCAGCCCCAGGGGACTAGCGGGAGGGGGCAATGAGCAGTTCTTC | CASSPRGLAGGGNEQFF
. | TRBJ2-3 | TRBV11-2 | . | TGTGCCAGCAGCCCCACGCCAGATACGCAGTATTTT | CASSPTPDTQYF
. | TRBJ2-3 | TRBV4-3 | . | TGCGCCAGCAGCCAAGACGTAACATGGCATACGCAGTATTTT | CASSQDVTWHTQYF
. | TRBJ2-2 | TRBV30 | . | TGTGCCTGGAACAGGGACCAGACCGGGGAGCTGTTTTTT | CAWNRDQTGELFF
. | TRBJ2-3 | TRBV30 | few | TGTGCCTGGGCGGACACCGGCCAAACAGATACGCAGTATTTT | CAWADTGQTDTQYF
TRBD2 | TRBJ2-3 | TRBV28 | . | TGTGCCAGCAGTTCGCCGGGACTAGCGGGGGCAAGGACGCAGTATTTT | CASSSPGLAGARTQYF
TRBD1 | TRBJ2-7 | TRBV28 | few | TGTGCCAGCAGTGTAACCGGGACAGGGATCTACGAGCAGTACTTC | CASSVTGTGIYEQYF
TRBD2 | TRBJ2-1 | TRBV4-2 | few | TGTGCCAGCAGCCAAGTTAGGAGCGGGGGGGCCTACGACAATGAGCAGTTCTTC | CASSQVRSGGAYDNEQFF
TRBD1 | TRBJ1-5 | TRBV30 | . | TGTGCCTGGAACCCGGGACAGGGGGATCAGCCCCAGCATTTT | CAWNPGQGDQPQHF
. | TRBJ2-7 | TRBV30 | many | TGTGCCTGGAGTCCACTAAGGGATTCCTACGAGCAGTACTTC | CAWSPLRDSYEQYF
. | TRBJ2-3 | TRBV5-4 | . | TGTGCCAGCAGCTTTATTAGCGGTTCTAGCACAGATACGCAGTATTTT | CASSFISGSSTDTQYF
TRBD1 | TRBJ2-1 | TRBV10-3 | . | TGTGCCATCAGTATGACAGGGAATGAGCAGTTCTTC | CAISMTGNEQFF
TRBD2 | TRBJ2-5 | TRBV30 | few | TGTGCCTGGTCAAGCGGGAAAGTGGAGACCCAGTACTTC | CAWSSGKVETQYF
. | TRBJ2-1 | TRBV20-1 | few | TGCAGTGCTATTAATTACAATGAGCAGTTCTTC | CSAINYNEQFF
. | TRBJ2-7 | TRBV29-1 | . | TGCAGCGTATCCTCCCCCCCGCAGTCCTACGAGCAGTACTTC | CSVSSPPQSYEQYF